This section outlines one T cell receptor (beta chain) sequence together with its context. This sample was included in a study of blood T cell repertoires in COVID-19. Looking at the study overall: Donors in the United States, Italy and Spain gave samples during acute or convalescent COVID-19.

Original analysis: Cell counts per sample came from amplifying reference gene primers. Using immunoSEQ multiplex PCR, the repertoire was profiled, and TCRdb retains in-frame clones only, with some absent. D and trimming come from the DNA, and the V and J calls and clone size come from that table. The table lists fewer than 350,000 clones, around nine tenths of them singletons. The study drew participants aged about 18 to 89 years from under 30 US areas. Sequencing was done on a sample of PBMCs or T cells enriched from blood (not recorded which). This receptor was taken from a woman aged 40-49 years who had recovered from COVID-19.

For the CDR3, the DNA is TGTGCCTCCGCTGGCGGGCCAACTAATGAAAAACTGTTTTTT. Its translation: CASAGGPTNEKLFF. The chain uses TRBV5-6 and TRBJ1-4; D remains ambiguous. Germline V lookup: CDR1 SGHDT, CDR2 YYEEEE. The CDR3 has 14 residues. Trimming shortened V by 10 bases and J by 0 bases, and 13 bases separated the two germline ends.